This T cell receptor (beta chain) appears in the sequencing data of a study of radiation and T cells in renal cell carcinoma. Study-level background: Nephrectomy followed 15 Gy stereotactic body radiation by 4 weeks.

Worth noting for this clone: Its antigen is unknown.

The time point: baseline pretreatment blood. Treatment meaning: 15 Gy SBRT to primary tumor, nephrectomy 4 weeks later. The patient's renal cell carcinoma had clear cell pathology. The CDR3 has 14 amino acids. Deletions cut 2 bases from V and 0 bases from J, with 7 bases between. CDR1 and CDR2 from the germline V gene are SQVTM and ANQGSEA. Method: immunoSEQ multiplex PCR; TCRdb's copy keeps in-frame clones and lacks some. The table has some 150,000 clones, roughly 80% seen once. Overall study findings and caveats: Without pretreatment biopsies, baseline tumor clonotype presence was undetermined. Top tumor clonotypes rose in blood 2 weeks post-radiation, then contracted.

V is TRBV29-1 and J is TRBJ2-2; weak D call: TRBD1 (6 bases). This sequence originates from a woman in her 50s with renal cell carcinoma. Source: blood, taken from a patient whose treatment included radiotherapy and nephrectomy. CDR3 nucleotide sequence: TGCAGCGTTGAATGGACAGCGAACACCGGGGAGCTGTTTTTT. It translates to CSVEWTANTGELFF.